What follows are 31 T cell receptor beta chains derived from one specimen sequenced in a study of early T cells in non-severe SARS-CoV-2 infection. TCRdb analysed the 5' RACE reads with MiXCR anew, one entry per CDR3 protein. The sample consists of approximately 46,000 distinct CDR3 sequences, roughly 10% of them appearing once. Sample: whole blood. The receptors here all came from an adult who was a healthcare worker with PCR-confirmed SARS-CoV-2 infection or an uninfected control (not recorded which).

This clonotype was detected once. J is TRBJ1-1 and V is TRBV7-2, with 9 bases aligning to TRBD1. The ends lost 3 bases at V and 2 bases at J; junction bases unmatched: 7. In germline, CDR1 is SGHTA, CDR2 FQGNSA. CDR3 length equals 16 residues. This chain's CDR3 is CASSFGTGILNTEAFF. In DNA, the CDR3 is TGTGCCAGCAGCTTCGGGACAGGGATTTTAAACACTGAAGCTTTCTTT.

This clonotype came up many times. The CDR3: CAWSPPSNRPLHF. CDR3 nucleotides: TGTGCCTGGAGTCCCCCCTCGAATCGACCCCTCCACTTT. This chain uses TRBV30 with TRBJ1-6, with D unresolved. CDR1 is GTSNPN, CDR2 SVGIG, per germline (reference sequence). The CDR3 length is 13 residues. The V and J ends lost 2 bases and 12 bases respectively, with 14 bases between them.

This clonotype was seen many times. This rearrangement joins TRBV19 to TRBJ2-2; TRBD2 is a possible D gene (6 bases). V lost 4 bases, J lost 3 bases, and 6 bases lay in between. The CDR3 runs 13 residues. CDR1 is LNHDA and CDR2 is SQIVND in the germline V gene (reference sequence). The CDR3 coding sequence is TGTGCCAGTAGTAGCGGGGACACCGGGGAGCTGTTTTTT. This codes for CASSSGDTGELFF.

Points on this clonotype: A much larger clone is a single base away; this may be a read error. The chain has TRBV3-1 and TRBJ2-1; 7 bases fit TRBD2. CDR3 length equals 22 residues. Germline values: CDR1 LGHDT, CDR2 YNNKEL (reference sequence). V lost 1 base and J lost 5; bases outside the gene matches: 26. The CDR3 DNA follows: TGTGCCAGCAGCCAAGTTAACCCTCTCGGCAGGAGGGCCGGGAGGAAAAACAATGAGCAGTTCTTC. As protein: CASSQVNPLGRRAGRKNNEQFF.

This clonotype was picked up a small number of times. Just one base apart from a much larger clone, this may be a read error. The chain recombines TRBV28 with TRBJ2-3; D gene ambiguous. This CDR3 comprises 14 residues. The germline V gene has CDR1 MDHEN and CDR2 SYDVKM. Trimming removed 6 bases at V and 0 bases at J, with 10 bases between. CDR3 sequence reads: CASSQQFSTDTQYF. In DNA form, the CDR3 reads TGTGCCAGCAGCCAACAGTTTAGCACAGATACGCAGTATTTT.

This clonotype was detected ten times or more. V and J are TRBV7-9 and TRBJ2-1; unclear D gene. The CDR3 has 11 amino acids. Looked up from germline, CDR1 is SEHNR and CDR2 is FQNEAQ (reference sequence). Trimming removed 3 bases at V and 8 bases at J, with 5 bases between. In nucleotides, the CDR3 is TGTGCCAGCAGCTTCGACGATGAGCAGTTCTTC. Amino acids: CASSFDDEQFF.

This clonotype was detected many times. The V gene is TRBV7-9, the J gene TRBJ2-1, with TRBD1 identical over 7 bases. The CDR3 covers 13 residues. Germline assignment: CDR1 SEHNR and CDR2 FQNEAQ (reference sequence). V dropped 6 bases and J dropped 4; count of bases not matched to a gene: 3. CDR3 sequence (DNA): TGTGCCAGCAGAGTGGACAGGTACAATGAGCAGTTCTTC. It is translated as CASRVDRYNEQFF.

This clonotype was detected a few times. Here the CDR3 reads CSPGQGASNPYGYTF. The CDR3 DNA sequence: TGCAGTCCGGGACAGGGGGCGTCCAACCCCTATGGCTACACCTTC. The chain has TRBV20-1 and TRBJ1-2; 12 positions agree with TRBD1. The length of the CDR3 is 15 residues. Trimming at V came to 8 bases and at J to 4 bases, leaving 11 bases not matched to a gene. CDR1 DFQATT and CDR2 SNEGSKA come from the germline V gene (reference sequence).

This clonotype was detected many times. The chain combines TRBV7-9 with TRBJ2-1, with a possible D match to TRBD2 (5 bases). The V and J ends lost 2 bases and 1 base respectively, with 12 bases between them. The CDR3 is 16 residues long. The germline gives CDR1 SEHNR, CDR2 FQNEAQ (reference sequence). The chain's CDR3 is CASSLRRAASYNEQFF. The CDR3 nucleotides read TGTGCCAGCAGCTTAAGGAGAGCGGCTTCCTACAATGAGCAGTTCTTC. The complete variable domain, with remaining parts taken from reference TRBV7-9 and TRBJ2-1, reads DTGVSQNPRHKITKRGQNVTFRCDPISEHNRLYWYRQTLGQGPEFLTYFQNEAQLEKSRLLSDRFSAERPKGSFSTLEIQRTEQGDSAMYLCASSLRRAASYNEQFFGPGTRLTVL.

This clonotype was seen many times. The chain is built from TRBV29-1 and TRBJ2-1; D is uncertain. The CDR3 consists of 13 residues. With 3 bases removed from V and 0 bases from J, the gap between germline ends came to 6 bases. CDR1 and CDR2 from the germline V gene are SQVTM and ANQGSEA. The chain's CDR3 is CSVDRSSYNEQFF. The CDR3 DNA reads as TGCAGCGTTGACAGAAGCTCCTACAATGAGCAGTTCTTC.

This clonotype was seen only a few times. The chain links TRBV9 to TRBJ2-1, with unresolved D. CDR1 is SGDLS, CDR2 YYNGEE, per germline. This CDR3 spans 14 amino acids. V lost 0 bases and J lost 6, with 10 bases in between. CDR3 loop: CASSVDETINEQFF. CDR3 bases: TGTGCCAGCAGCGTAGACGAGACAATCAATGAGCAGTTCTTC.

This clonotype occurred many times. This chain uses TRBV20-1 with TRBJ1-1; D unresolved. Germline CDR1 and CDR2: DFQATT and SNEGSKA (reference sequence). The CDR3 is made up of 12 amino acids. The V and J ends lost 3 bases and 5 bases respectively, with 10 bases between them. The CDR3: CSASPKRTEAFF. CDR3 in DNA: TGCAGTGCTAGTCCGAAGAGGACTGAAGCTTTCTTT.

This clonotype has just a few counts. CDR3 nucleotides: TGTGCCAGCAGTCTGACTAGTACCTACAATGAGCAGTTCTTC. Residues: CASSLTSTYNEQFF. The chain carries TRBV6-2 or TRBV6-3 and TRBJ2-1; the D gene is possibly TRBD2 (6 bases). The CDR3 runs 14 residues. V was cut by 5 bases and J by 2 bases, with 10 bases left in between. Germline CDR1 reads MNHEY; CDR2 reads SVGEGT.

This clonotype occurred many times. The CDR3 DNA reads as TGTGCCACCAGTGATGGCCTAAAAAAGGGAACCGGGGAGCTGTTTTTT. Its protein is CATSDGLKKGTGELFF. V is TRBV24-1 and J is TRBJ2-2; D ambiguous. The CDR3 is 16 amino acids. Germline V lookup: CDR1 KGHDR, CDR2 SFDVKD. Between the trimmed V and J ends, which lost 3 bases and 5 bases, there was a span of 15 bases.

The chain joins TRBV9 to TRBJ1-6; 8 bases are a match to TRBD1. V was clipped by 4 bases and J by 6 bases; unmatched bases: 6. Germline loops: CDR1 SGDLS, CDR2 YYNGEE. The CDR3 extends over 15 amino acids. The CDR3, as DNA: TGTGCCAGCAGCCCAACAGGGGGTCCTAATTCACCCCTCCACTTT. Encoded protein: CASSPTGGPNSPLHF.

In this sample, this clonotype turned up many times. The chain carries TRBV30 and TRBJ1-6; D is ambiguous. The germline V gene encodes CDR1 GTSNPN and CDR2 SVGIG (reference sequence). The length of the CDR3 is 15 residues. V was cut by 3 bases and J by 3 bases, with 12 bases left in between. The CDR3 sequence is CAWSVDHGYNSPLHF. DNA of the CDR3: TGTGCCTGGAGCGTCGACCACGGCTATAATTCACCCCTCCACTTT.

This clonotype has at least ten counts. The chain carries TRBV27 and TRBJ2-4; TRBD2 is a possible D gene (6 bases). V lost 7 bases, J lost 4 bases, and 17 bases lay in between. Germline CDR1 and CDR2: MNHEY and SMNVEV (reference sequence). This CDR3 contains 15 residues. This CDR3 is CASKSGEAGKNIQYF. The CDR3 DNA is TGTGCCAGCAAAAGTGGGGAGGCGGGTAAAAACATTCAGTACTTC.

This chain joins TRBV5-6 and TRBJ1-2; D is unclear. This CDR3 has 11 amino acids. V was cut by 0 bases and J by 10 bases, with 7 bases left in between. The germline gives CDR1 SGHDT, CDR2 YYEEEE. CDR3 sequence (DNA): TGTGCCAGCAGCTTGGAGTACGACTACACCTTC. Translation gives CASSLEYDYTF.

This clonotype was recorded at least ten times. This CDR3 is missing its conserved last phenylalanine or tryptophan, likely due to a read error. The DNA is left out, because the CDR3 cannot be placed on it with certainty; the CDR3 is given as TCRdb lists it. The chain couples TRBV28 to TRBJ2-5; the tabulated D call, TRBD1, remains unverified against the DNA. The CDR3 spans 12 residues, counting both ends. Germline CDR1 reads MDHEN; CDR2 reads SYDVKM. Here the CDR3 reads CASSSTGTPIPI.

The DNA of the CDR3 is TGCAGCGGCCGTCACAATGAGCAGTTCTTC. It specifies CSGRHNEQFF. V usage is TRBV29-1 and J usage is TRBJ2-1; D is uncertain. From germline, CDR1 is SQVTM and CDR2 ANQGSEA. With 7 bases removed from V and 5 bases from J, the gap between germline ends came to 6 bases. The CDR3 is 10 amino acids.

The CDR3 DNA reads TGTGCCAGCTCACCCGGACTAGCGGACGGCTGGGAGCAGTACTTC. It codes for CASSPGLADGWEQYF. V and J are TRBV18 and TRBJ2-7; the match to TRBD2 covers 10 bases. CDR1 is KGHSH and CDR2 is LQKENI in the germline V gene. The V segment lost 3 bases and the J segment 7 bases; nucleotides outside the gene matches: 9. This CDR3 region has 15 residues.

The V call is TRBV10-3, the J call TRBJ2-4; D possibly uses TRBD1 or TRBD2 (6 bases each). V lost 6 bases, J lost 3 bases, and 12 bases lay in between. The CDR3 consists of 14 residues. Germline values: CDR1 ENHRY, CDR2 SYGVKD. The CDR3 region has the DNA TGTGCCATCAGCCAAGGGGGGAACAAAAACATTCAGTACTTC. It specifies CAISQGGNKNIQYF.

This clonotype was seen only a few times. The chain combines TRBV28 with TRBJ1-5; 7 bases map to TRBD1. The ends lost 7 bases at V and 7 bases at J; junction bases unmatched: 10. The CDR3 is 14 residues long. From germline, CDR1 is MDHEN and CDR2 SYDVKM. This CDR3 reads CASTQGTETQPQHF. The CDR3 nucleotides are TGTGCCAGCACCCAGGGGACAGAAACGCAGCCCCAGCATTTT. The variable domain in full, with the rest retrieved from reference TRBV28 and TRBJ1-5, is DVKVTQSSRYLVKRTGEKVFLECVQDMDHENMFWYRQDPGLGLRLIYFSYDVKMKEKGDIPEGYSVSREKKERFSLILESASTNQTSMYLCASTQGTETQPQHFGDGTRLSIL.

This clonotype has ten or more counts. This CDR3 is CATRAGGGNTGELFF. DNA for the CDR3: TGTGCCACCCGAGCGGGAGGTGGGAACACCGGGGAGCTGTTTTTT. The V and J genes are TRBV6-6 and TRBJ2-2; 9 bases match TRBD2. The J segment lost 1 base and the V segment lost 10 bases, leaving 7 bases of the junction unmatched. CDR3 length: 15 residues. The germline CDR1 and CDR2 sequences are MNHNY and SVGAGI (reference sequence).

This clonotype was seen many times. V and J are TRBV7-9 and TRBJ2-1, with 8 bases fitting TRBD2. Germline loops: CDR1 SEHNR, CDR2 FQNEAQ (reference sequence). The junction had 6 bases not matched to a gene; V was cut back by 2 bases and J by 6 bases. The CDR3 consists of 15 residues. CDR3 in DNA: TGTGCCAGCAGCTTAACTCTAGCGGGCCGCAATGAGCAGTTCTTC. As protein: CASSLTLAGRNEQFF.

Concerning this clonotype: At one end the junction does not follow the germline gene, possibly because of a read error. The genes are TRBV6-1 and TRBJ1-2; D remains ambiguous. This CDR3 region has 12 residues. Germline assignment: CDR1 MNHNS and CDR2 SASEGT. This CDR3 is CVSSERSDGYTF. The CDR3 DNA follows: TGTGTCAGCAGTGAACGCAGCGATGGCTACACCTTC.

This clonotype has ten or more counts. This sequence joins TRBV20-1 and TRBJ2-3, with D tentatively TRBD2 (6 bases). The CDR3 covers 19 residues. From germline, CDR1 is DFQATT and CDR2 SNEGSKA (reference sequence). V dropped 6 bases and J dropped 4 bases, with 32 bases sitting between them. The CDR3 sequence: CSARYHDSGPGRKADTQYF. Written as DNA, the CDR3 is TGCAGTGCCCGGTACCACGACTCCGGGCCAGGGAGGAAGGCAGATACGCAGTATTTT.

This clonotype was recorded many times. CDR3 sequence: CASSEWDRGRGFEQYF. The CDR3 coding sequence is TGTGCCAGCAGTGAATGGGACAGGGGCCGAGGGTTCGAGCAGTACTTC. The gene calls are TRBV12-3 or TRBV12-4 and TRBJ2-7; 10 bases line up with TRBD1. The trim removed 5 bases at V and 6 bases at J, leaving 13 bases unmatched. The CDR3 length is 16 residues.

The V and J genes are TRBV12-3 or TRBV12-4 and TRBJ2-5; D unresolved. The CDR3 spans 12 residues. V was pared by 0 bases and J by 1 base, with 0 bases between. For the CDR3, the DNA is TGTGCCAGCAGTTTAGCCCAAGAGACCCAGTACTTC. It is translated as CASSLAQETQYF.

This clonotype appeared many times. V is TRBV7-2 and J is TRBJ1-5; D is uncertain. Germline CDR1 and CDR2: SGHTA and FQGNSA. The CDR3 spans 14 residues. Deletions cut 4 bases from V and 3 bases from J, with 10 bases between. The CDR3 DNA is TGTGCCAGCAGCTCCTGGGTCTCCAATCAGCCCCAGCATTTT. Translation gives CASSSWVSNQPQHF.

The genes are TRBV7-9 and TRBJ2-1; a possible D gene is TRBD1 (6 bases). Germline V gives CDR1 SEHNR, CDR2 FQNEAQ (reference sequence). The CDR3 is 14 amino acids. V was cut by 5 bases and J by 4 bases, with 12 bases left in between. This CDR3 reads CASSPGQIYNEQFF. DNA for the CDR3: TGTGCCAGCAGCCCAGGACAGATATACAATGAGCAGTTCTTC.